A single sample is the source of the 21 T cell receptor beta chains below, sequenced in a study of OX40 agonist ivuxolimab in advanced cancers. The data were produced by immunoSEQ multiplex PCR, yet TCRdb's version contains in-frame clones alone and is incomplete. The sample carries about 15,000 clones, around 60% recorded once. Sequenced material: CD4+ or CD8+ T cells sorted from blood, taken in a trial of the OX40 agonist ivuxolimab. These TCRs come from an adult with an advanced solid tumor such as melanoma, head and neck, liver or kidney cancer.

In nucleotides, the CDR3 is TGTGCCAGCAGCCTCCGGATCACAGATACGCAGTATTTT. It codes for CASSLRITDTQYF. This sequence joins TRBV7-8 and TRBJ2-3; D ambiguous. From germline, CDR1 is SGHVS and CDR2 FQNEAQ. The CDR3 loop spans 13 amino acids. Trimming took 5 bases from V and 2 from J, leaving 8 bases between them.

In DNA, the CDR3 is TGTGCCAGCAGCCCACCGCGGACAGGTAACACCGGGGAGCTGTTTTTT. Translated: CASSPPRTGNTGELFF. This chain uses TRBV4-2 with TRBJ2-2; 7 bases are a match to TRBD1. The CDR3 is 16 amino acids. Germline CDR1 and CDR2: LGHNA and YNFKEQ. Trimming cost V 4 bases and J 2 bases; bases outside gene matches: 7.

The rearrangement uses TRBV7-9 and TRBJ2-5, with D unclear. Germline V gives CDR1 SEHNR, CDR2 FQNEAQ (reference sequence). CDR3 size: 14 residues. Deletions cut 5 bases from V and 5 bases from J, with 15 bases between. CDR3 sequence: CASSRPGPRETQYF. The CDR3 region has the DNA TGTGCCAGCAGCAGACCAGGACCTCGGGAGACCCAGTACTTC.

V gene TRBV7-9 combines with J gene TRBJ2-7; D gene ambiguous. The length of the CDR3 is 11 residues. Germline V gives CDR1 SEHNR, CDR2 FQNEAQ (reference sequence). V gave up 5 bases and J gave up 3 bases, with 5 bases separating them. The CDR3 nucleotides read TGTGCCAGCAGCAATCACTACGAGCAGTACTTC. It specifies CASSNHYEQYF.

The rearrangement links TRBV27 to TRBJ2-1; 9 nucleotides align to TRBD1. This CDR3 region has 12 residues. The ends lost 9 bases at V and 7 bases at J; junction bases unmatched: 4. Per the germline V gene, CDR1 is MNHEY and CDR2 is SMNVEV (reference sequence). The CDR3 loop reads CASRTGANEQFF. DNA of the CDR3: TGTGCCAGTAGGACAGGGGCGAATGAGCAGTTCTTC.

This clone was seen more than once but under ten times. The chain has TRBV27 and TRBJ2-2; TRBD2 matches at 12 bases. After removal of 3 bases from V and 6 bases from J, the junction contained 2 bases not matched to a gene. The CDR3 is 15 amino acids. CDR1 and CDR2 from the germline V gene are MNHEY and SMNVEV (reference sequence). CDR3: CASSLLAGGPGELFF. The DNA of the CDR3 is TGTGCCAGCAGTTTGCTAGCGGGGGGGCCCGGGGAGCTGTTTTTT.

The genes are TRBV19 and TRBJ2-7, with 11 bases matching TRBD2. The CDR3 is 14 residues long. Germline V gives CDR1 LNHDA, CDR2 SQIVND (reference sequence). V shed 6 bases, J shed 3 bases, and the junction held 4 bases outside the gene matches. DNA for the CDR3: TGTGCCAGTAGCGTGGGACTAGCGGTCTACGAGCAGTACTTC. Protein product: CASSVGLAVYEQYF.

V and J are TRBV4-1 and TRBJ1-2, with 10 nucleotides matching TRBD1. The CDR3 has 16 residues. Germline trimming cut 0 bases from V and 4 bases from J; bases unmatched to any gene: 5. The V gene's germline CDR1 is MGHRA and CDR2 YSYEKL. The CDR3 DNA reads as TGCGCCAGCAGCCAAGAGTGGGACAGGGGTACCTATGGCTACACCTTC. Its protein is CASSQEWDRGTYGYTF.

The chain carries TRBV9 and TRBJ2-1, with TRBD2 matching over 16 bases. The V and J ends lost 4 bases and 1 base, in that order; junction bases with no gene match: 5. The CDR3 runs 18 residues. CDR1 is SGDLS, CDR2 YYNGEE, per germline. CDR3 sequence reads: CASSPGLAGGSSYNEQFF. In nucleotides, the CDR3 is TGTGCCAGCAGCCCGGGACTAGCGGGGGGGTCGTCCTACAATGAGCAGTTCTTC. The variable domain in full, completed from reference TRBV9 and TRBJ2-1, reads DSGVTQTPKHLITATGQRVTLRCSPRSGDLSVYWYQQSLDQGLQFLIQYYNGEERAKGNILERFSAQQFPDLHSELNLSSLELGDSALYFCASSPGLAGGSSYNEQFFGPGTRLTVL.

The chain uses TRBV4-3 and TRBJ2-1, with D perhaps TRBD1 (6 bases). Trimming took 0 bases from V and 6 from J, leaving 18 bases between them. Germline-derived CDR1 and CDR2 are LGHNA and YSLEER. The length of the CDR3 is 17 residues. In nucleotides, the CDR3 is TGCGCCAGCAGCCAAGATACGTACAGGGAAGTAAGCAATGAGCAGTTCTTC. It codes for CASSQDTYREVSNEQFF.

The chain uses TRBV7-8 and TRBJ2-7; D is perhaps TRBD1 or TRBD2 (5 bases each). The CDR3 spans 15 residues. Trimming stripped 1 base from V and 4 bases from J, with 14 bases between. Germline assignment: CDR1 SGHVS and CDR2 FQNEAQ. The CDR3 nucleotides are TGTGCCAGCAGCTTAGAAGACCACAGGACTTACGAGCAGTACTTC. Residues: CASSLEDHRTYEQYF.

The gene calls are TRBV4-2 and TRBJ1-2; D ambiguous. V lost 3 bases, J lost 4 bases, and 9 bases lay in between. This CDR3 region has 13 residues. Germline loops: CDR1 LGHNA, CDR2 YNFKEQ. DNA of the CDR3: TGTGCCAGCAGCCACATCACTACCTATGGCTACACCTTC. It translates to CASSHITTYGYTF.

The rearrangement joins TRBV4-1 to TRBJ2-7; 9 bases align to TRBD1. Looked up from germline, CDR1 is MGHRA and CDR2 is YSYEKL. The CDR3 consists of 13 residues. Trimming at V came to 4 bases and at J to 7 bases, leaving 5 bases not matched to a gene. The CDR3 nucleotides read TGCGCCAGCAGCCTCTACAGGGGGCGGGAGCAGTACTTC. Translated, it gives CASSLYRGREQYF.

V and J are TRBV28 and TRBJ2-7; D is unresolved. The CDR3 contains 11 residues. Germline V gene lookup returns CDR1 MDHEN and CDR2 SYDVKM. The germline V and J ends were trimmed by 0 bases and 6 bases, with 3 bases remaining between them. This CDR3 reads CASSLWGEQYF. The CDR3 coding sequence is TGTGCCAGCAGTTTATGGGGCGAGCAGTACTTC.

This clone has a handful of counts. The V and J genes are TRBV5-4 and TRBJ2-5; possibly TRBD1 for D (6 bases). The CDR3 is made up of 15 amino acids. V was cut by 2 bases and J by 3 bases, with 14 bases left in between. Germline CDR1 SGHNT, CDR2 YYREEE (reference sequence). The CDR3 reads CASSLEGGLKETQYF. CDR3 bases: TGTGCCAGCAGCTTAGAAGGGGGTCTTAAAGAGACCCAGTACTTC.

CDR3 amino acids: CASSVTGGFYEQYF. CDR3 sequence (DNA): TGTGCCAGCAGTGTAACGGGGGGATTCTACGAGCAGTACTTC. The gene calls are TRBV6-5 and TRBJ2-7; 7 bases agree with TRBD2. CDR3 length: 14 residues. Trimming at V came to 5 bases and at J to 3 bases, leaving 7 bases not matched to a gene. Germline CDR1 reads MNHEY; CDR2 reads SVGAGI.

The V and J genes are TRBV6-5 and TRBJ1-5, with D maybe TRBD1 (6 bases). The CDR3 has 13 residues. Germline V gene data show CDR1 as MNHEY and CDR2 as SVGAGI. Trimming removed 2 bases at V and 6 bases at J, with 8 bases between. Here the CDR3 DNA reads TGTGCCAGCAGTTACGTACAGGGTCAGCCCCAGCATTTT. It specifies CASSYVQGQPQHF.

This clone was found a few times. V is TRBV7-9 and J is TRBJ2-3; 8 positions agree with TRBD1. This CDR3 is built from 15 residues. J gave up 3 bases and V 2 bases, and 4 bases lay outside the gene matches. Germline CDR1 and CDR2: SEHNR and FQNEAQ (reference sequence). As DNA, the CDR3 is TGTGCCAGCAGCTTAATGCAGGGGGCTACAGATACGCAGTATTTT. As protein: CASSLMQGATDTQYF.

This clone turned up a few times. The rearrangement uses TRBV5-1 and TRBJ1-4; D call uncertain. The CDR3 has 12 amino acids. V gave up 5 bases and J gave up 12 bases, with 14 bases separating them. Germline V gene lookup returns CDR1 SGHRS and CDR2 YFSETQ. The chain's CDR3 is CASSSRPGELFF. In nucleotides, the CDR3 is TGCGCCAGCAGTAGTCGGCCCGGCGAACTGTTTTTT.

This chain connects TRBV13 to TRBJ1-6; a possible D gene is TRBD1 (5 bases). The ends were cut back, 6 bases at V and 5 bases at J, with 14 bases in the middle. The CDR3 has 15 residues. Germline V gene data show CDR1 as PRHDT and CDR2 as FYEKMQ (reference sequence). DNA for the CDR3: TGTGCCAGCAGATGGAAAGGGGCGCATAATTCACCCCTCCACTTT. Protein: CASRWKGAHNSPLHF.

This sequence joins TRBV7-6 and TRBJ2-2; TRBD1 agrees at 7 bases. V gave up 4 bases and J gave up 2 bases; unmatched junction bases: 10. CDR3 size: 17 residues. Germline assignment: CDR1 SGHVS and CDR2 FNYEAQ. CDR3 residues: CASSSALGTVNTGELFF. The CDR3 bases are TGTGCCAGCAGCTCCGCCCTGGGGACAGTTAACACCGGGGAGCTGTTTTTT.